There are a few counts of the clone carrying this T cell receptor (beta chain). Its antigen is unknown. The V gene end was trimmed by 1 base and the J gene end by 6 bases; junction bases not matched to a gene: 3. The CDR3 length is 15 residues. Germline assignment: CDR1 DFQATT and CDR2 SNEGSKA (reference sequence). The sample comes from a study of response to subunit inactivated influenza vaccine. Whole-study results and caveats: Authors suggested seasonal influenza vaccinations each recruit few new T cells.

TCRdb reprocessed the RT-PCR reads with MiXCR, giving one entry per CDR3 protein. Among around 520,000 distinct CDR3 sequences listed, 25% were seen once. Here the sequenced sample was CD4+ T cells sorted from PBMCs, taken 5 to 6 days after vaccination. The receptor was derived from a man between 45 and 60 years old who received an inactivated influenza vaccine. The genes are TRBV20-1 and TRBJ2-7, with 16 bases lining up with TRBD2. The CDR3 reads CSARVGTSGRAEQYF. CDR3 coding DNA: TGCAGTGCTAGAGTAGGGACTAGCGGGAGGGCCGAGCAGTACTTC.